This entry lists 9 T cell receptor beta chains sequenced from one sample in a study of blood T cell repertoires in COVID-19. TCRdb's copy holds only in-frame clones and misses some; the assay was immunoSEQ multiplex PCR. The repertoire holds tens of thousands of clones, with more than 75% as singletons. The sequenced sample consisted of peripheral blood. These receptors were taken from a woman aged 55-69 years with acute or convalescent COVID-19.

This clone occurred a few times. The V and J genes are TRBV3-1 (or the pseudogene TRBV3-2) and TRBJ2-3; TRBD2 matches 9 bases. The CDR3 sequence is 22 residues long. Losses at the gene ends were 3 bases for V and 1 base for J; bases not matched to a gene: 23. In germline, CDR1 is LGHDT, CDR2 YNNKEL (reference sequence). The DNA for the CDR3 is TGTGCCAGCAGCCACGAAAGCCCTATTCTGCTGTTTAGCGGGGGAGGCACAGATACGCAGTATTTT. It codes for CASSHESPILLFSGGGTDTQYF.

The chain joins TRBV4-1 to TRBJ2-6; D not resolved. This CDR3 spans 16 amino acids. The V and J ends lost 4 bases and 0 bases respectively, with 10 bases between them. CDR1 is MGHRA and CDR2 is YSYEKL in the germline V gene. CDR3 region: CASSPLAPSGANVLTF. Written as DNA, the CDR3 is TGCGCCAGCAGCCCCTTGGCCCCCTCTGGGGCCAACGTCCTGACTTTC.

This clone was observed a few times. The chain uses TRBV5-1 and TRBJ1-5; 9 bases map to TRBD1. J was trimmed by 2 bases and V by 4 bases; bases with no gene match: 4. This CDR3 has 15 residues. Germline CDR1 reads SGHRS; CDR2 reads YFSETQ. In DNA form, the CDR3 reads TGCGCCAGCAGCGAGGGACAGGGTGGCAATCAGCCCCAGCATTTT. Its translation is CASSEGQGGNQPQHF. Full variable domain (remainder filled in from reference TRBV5-1 and TRBJ1-5): KAGVTQTPRYLIKTRGQQVTLSCSPISGHRSVSWYQQTPGQGLQFLFEYFSETQRNKGNFPGRFSGRQFSNSRSEMNVSTLELGDSALYLCASSEGQGGNQPQHFGDGTRLSIL.

This clone was counted a few times. The chain has TRBV4-2 and TRBJ2-2, with 8 bases lining up with TRBD2. CDR1 is LGHNA and CDR2 is YNFKEQ in the germline V gene. The CDR3 extends over 16 amino acids. The trim removed 2 bases at V and 5 bases at J, leaving 7 bases unmatched. The CDR3, as DNA: TGTGCCAGCAGCCAACCACGGGGGGGCGGTACCGGGGAGCTGTTTTTT. This encodes CASSQPRGGGTGELFF.

The J gene is TRBJ1-2, the V gene TRBV12-3 or TRBV12-4, with TRBD1 matching 7 bases. Germline trimming cut 10 bases from V and 4 bases from J; bases unmatched to any gene: 3. This CDR3 is 11 amino acids long. This CDR3 is CAIQGFYGYTF. CDR3 sequence (DNA): TGTGCCATACAGGGGTTCTATGGCTACACCTTC.

This clone appeared a single time. The rearrangement uses TRBV15 and TRBJ1-6, with 8 bases matching TRBD1. The CDR3 is 13 amino acids. V shed 6 bases, J shed 9 bases, and the junction held 4 bases outside the gene matches. Germline V CDR1 and CDR2: LNHNV, YYDKDF (reference sequence). This CDR3 reads CATRGQEVSPLHF. The CDR3 bases are TGTGCCACCAGGGGACAGGAGGTTTCACCCCTCCACTTT.

V and J are TRBV15 and TRBJ1-2; 8 bases fit TRBD1. Germline CDR1 is LNHNV and CDR2 is YYDKDF (reference sequence). V was pared by 5 bases and J by 4 bases, with 9 bases of the junction left unmatched. The CDR3 is 15 residues long. The CDR3 coding sequence is TGTGCCACCAGCCGATCCCAGGGGGCGGTCTATGGCTACACCTTC. This gives the protein CATSRSQGAVYGYTF.

This clone was counted a few times. This chain links TRBV14 with TRBJ2-1; 9 bases are a match to TRBD1. After removal of 4 bases from V and 8 bases from J, the junction contained 12 bases not matched to a gene. CDR1 SGHDN and CDR2 FVKESK come from the germline V gene. This CDR3 has 16 amino acids. CDR3 sequence: CASSPWTGDILYEQFF. The CDR3 DNA is TGTGCCAGCAGCCCATGGACAGGGGATATATTGTATGAGCAGTTCTTC.

The rearrangement joins TRBV25-1 to TRBJ2-1; D might be TRBD1 (5 bases). In germline, CDR1 is MGHDK, CDR2 SYGVNS. V was trimmed by 8 bases and J by 4 bases, leaving 12 bases between them. The CDR3 covers 13 residues. The CDR3 bases are TGTGCCAGCGCACCGACAGCTTACAATGAGCAGTTCTTC. Protein sequence: CASAPTAYNEQFF.